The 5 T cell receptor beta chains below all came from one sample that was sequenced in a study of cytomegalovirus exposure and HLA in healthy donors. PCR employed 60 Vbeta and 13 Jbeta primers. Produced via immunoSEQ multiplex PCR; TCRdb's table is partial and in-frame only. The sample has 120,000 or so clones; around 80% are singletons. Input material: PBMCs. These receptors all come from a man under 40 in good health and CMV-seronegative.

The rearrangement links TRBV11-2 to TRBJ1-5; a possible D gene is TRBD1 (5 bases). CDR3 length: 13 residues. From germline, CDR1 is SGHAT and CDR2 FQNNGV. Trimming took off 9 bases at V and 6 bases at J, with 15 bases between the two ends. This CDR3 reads CARASNGGQPQHF. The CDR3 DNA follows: TGTGCCAGAGCCTCAAACGGGGGTCAGCCCCAGCATTTT.

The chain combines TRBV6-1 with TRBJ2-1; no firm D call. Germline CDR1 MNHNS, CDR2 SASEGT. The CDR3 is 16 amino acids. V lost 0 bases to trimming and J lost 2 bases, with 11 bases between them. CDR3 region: CASSEAIGGTYNEQFF. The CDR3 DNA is TGTGCCAGCAGTGAAGCAATTGGTGGCACCTACAATGAGCAGTTCTTC.

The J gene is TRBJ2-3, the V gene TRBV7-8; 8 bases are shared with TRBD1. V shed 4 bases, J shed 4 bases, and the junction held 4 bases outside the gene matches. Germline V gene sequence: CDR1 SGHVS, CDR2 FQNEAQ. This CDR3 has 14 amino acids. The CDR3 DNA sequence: TGTGCCAGCAGCTCCTGGACAGGGCCAGATACGCAGTATTTT. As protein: CASSSWTGPDTQYF.

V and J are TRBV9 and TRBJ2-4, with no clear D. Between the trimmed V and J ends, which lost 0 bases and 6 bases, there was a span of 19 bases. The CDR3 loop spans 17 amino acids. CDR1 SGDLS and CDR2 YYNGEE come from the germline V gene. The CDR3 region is CASSVAPSVSHGNIQYF. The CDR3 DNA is TGTGCCAGCAGCGTAGCCCCATCCGTTAGCCATGGAAACATTCAGTACTTC.

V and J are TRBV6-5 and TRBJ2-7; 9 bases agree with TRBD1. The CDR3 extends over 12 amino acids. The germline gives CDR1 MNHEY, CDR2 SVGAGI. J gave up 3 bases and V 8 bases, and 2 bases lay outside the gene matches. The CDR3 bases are TGTGCCAGCCGGACAGGGGACTACGAGCAGTACTTC. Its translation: CASRTGDYEQYF.